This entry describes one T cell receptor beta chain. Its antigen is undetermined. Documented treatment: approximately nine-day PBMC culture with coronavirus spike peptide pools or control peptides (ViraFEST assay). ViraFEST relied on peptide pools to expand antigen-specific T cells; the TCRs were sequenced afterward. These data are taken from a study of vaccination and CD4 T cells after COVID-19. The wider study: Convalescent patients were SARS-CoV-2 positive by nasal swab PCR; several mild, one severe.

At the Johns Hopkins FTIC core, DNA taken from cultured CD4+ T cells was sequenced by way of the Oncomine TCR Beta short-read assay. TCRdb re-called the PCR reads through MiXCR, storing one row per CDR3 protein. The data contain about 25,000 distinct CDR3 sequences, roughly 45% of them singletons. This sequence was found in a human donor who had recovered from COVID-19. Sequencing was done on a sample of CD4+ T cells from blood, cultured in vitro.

CDR3 bases: TGTGCCAGCAGTTTCCTACCTGGAGGGAACACTGAAGCTTTCTTT. Translation: CASSFLPGGNTEAFF. V gene TRBV27 combines with J gene TRBJ1-1; D gene uncertain. V dropped 3 bases and J dropped 1 base, with 12 bases sitting between them. Germline CDR1 reads MNHEY; CDR2 reads SMNVEV (reference sequence). The CDR3 extends over 15 amino acids.